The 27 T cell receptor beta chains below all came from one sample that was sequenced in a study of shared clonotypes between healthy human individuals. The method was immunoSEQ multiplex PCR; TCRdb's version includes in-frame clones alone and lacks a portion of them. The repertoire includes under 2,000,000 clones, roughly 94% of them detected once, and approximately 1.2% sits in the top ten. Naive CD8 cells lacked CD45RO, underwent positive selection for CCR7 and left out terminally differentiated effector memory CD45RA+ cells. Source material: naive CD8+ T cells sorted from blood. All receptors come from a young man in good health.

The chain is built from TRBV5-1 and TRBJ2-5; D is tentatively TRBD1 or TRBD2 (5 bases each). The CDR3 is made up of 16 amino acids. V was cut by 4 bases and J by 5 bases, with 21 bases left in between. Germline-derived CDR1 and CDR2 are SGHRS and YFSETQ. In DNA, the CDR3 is TGCGCCAGCAGCGACGGGACCCTGGTAACGGGTGAGACCCAGTACTTC. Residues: CASSDGTLVTGETQYF.

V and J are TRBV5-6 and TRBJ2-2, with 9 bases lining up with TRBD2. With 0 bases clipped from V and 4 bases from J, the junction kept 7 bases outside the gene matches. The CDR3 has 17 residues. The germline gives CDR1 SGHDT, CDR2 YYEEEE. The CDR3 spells CASSLDPGLASTGELFF. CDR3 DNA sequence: TGTGCCAGCAGCTTGGATCCGGGACTAGCTAGCACCGGGGAGCTGTTTTTT.

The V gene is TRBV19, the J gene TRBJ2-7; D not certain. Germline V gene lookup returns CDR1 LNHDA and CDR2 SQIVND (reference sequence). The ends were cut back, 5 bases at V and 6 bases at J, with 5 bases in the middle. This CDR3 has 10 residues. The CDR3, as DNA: TGTGCCAGTAGTGAAGGCGAGCAGTACTTC. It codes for CASSEGEQYF.

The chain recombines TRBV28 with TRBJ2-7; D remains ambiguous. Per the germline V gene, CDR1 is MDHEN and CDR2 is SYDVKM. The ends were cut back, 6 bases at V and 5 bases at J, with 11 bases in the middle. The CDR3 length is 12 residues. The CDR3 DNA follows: TGTGCCAGCAGGCAGACTGGGGACGAGCAGTACTTC. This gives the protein CASRQTGDEQYF.

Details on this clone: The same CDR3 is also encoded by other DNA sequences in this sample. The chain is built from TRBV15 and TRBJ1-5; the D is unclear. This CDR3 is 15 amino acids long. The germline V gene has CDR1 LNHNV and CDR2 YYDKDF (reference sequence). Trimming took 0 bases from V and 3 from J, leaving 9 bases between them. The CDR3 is CATSRDKGSNQPQHF. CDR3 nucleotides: TGTGCCACCAGCAGAGATAAAGGTTCCAATCAGCCCCAGCATTTT.

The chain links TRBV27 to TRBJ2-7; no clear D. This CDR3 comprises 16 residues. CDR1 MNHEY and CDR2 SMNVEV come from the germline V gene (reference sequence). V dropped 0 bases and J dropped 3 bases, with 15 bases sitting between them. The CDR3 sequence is CASSLSPGYVDYEQYF. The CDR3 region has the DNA TGTGCCAGCAGTTTATCGCCAGGCTACGTGGACTACGAGCAGTACTTC.

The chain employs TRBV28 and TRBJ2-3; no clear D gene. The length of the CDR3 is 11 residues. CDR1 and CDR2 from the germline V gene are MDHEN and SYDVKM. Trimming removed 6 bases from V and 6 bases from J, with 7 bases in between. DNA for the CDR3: TGTGCCAGCAGGCACATGGATACGCAGTATTTT. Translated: CASRHMDTQYF.

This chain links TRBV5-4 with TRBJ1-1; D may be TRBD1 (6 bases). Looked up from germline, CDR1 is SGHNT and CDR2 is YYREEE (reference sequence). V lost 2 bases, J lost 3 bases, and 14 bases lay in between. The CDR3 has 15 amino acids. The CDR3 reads CASSFQGGGDTEAFF. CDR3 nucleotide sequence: TGTGCCAGCAGCTTTCAGGGAGGGGGGGACACTGAAGCTTTCTTT.

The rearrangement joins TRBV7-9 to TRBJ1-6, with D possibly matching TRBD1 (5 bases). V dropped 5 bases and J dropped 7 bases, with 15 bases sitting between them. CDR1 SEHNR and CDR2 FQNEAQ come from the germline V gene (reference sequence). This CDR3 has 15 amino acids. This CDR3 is CASSPRDGPNSPLHF. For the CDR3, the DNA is TGTGCCAGCAGCCCCCGGGACGGGCCCAATTCACCCCTCCACTTT.

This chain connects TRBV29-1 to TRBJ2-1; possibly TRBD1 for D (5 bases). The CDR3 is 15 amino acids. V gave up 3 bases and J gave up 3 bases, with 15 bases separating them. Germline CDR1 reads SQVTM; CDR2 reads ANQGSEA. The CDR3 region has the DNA TGCAGCGTTGAGGGGCAGTTGGGAAGCTACAATGAGCAGTTCTTC. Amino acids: CSVEGQLGSYNEQFF.

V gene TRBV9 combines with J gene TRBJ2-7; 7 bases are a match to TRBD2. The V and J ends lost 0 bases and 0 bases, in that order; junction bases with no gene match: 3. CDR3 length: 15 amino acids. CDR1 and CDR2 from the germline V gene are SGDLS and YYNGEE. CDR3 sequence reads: CASSVDGGGSYEQYF. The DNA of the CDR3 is TGTGCCAGCAGCGTAGACGGCGGGGGCTCCTACGAGCAGTACTTC.

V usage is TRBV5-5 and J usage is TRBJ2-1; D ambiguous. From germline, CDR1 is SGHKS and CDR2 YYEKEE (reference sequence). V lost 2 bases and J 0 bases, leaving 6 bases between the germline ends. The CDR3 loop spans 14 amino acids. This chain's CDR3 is CASSFSNSYNEQFF. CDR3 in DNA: TGTGCCAGCAGCTTCTCTAACTCCTACAATGAGCAGTTCTTC.

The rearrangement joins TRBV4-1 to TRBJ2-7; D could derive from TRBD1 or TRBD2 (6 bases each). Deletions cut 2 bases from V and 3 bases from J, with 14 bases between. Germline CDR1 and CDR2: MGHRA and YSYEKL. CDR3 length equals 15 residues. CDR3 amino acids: CASSQITGTYYEQYF. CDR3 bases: TGCGCCAGCAGCCAAATAACAGGGACTTACTACGAGCAGTACTTC.

The CDR3 DNA follows: TGTGCCAGCAGTGAACCGGGACAGGGGCTCTACGAGCAGTACTTC. This codes for CASSEPGQGLYEQYF. This rearrangement joins TRBV6-1 to TRBJ2-7, with 10 bases matching TRBD1. The junction had 4 bases not matched to a gene; V was cut back by 2 bases and J by 3 bases. Germline-derived CDR1 and CDR2 are MNHNS and SASEGT. The CDR3 has 15 residues.

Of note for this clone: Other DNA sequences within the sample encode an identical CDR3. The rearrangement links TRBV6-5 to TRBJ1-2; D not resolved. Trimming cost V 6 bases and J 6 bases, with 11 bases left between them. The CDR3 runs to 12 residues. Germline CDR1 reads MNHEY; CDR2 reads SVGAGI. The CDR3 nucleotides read TGTGCCAGCAGCAGTGGTGGTAATGGCTACACCTTC. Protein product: CASSSGGNGYTF.

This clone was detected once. In DNA form, the CDR3 reads TGTGCCAGCAGTGAAGCGCTTTGGAGGGCGGGTTTAACGGAGCAGTACTTC. This gives the protein CASSEALWRAGLTEQYF. The chain employs TRBV6-1 and TRBJ2-7; tentatively, D is TRBD2 (6 bases). CDR3 size: 17 residues. With 0 bases removed from V and 7 bases from J, the gap between germline ends came to 22 bases. CDR1 MNHNS and CDR2 SASEGT come from the germline V gene.

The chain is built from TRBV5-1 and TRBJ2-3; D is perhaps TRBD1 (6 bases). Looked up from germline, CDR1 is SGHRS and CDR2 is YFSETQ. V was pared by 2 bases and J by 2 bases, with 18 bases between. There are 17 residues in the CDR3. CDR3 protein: CASSLNGATGSTDTQYF. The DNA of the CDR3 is TGCGCCAGCAGCTTAAACGGAGCCACAGGGTCCACAGATACGCAGTATTTT.

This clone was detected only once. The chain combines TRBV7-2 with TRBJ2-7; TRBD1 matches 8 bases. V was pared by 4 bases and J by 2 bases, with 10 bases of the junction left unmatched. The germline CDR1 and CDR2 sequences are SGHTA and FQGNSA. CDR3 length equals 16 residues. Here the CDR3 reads CASSSFPGQVTYEQYF. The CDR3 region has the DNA TGTGCCAGCAGCTCGTTTCCGGGACAGGTTACCTACGAGCAGTACTTC.

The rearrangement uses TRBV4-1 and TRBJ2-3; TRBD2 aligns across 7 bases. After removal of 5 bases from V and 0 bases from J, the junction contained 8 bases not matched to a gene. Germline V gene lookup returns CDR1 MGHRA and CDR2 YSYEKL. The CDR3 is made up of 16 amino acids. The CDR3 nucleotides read TGCGCCAGCAGCGGACCGGGGACTACTAGCACAGATACGCAGTATTTT. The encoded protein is CASSGPGTTSTDTQYF.

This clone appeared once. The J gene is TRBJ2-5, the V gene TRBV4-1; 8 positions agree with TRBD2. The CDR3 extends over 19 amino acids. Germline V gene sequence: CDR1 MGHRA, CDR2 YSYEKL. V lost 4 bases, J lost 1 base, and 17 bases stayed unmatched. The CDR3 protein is CASSRPPPDSGESQETQYF. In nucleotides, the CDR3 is TGCGCCAGCAGCCGCCCACCCCCCGATAGCGGGGAGTCCCAAGAGACCCAGTACTTC.

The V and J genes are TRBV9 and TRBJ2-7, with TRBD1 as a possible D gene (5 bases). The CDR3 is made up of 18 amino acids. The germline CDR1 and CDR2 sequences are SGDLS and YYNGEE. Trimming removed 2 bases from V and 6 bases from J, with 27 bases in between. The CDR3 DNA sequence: TGTGCCAGCAGCGTTTCCCACCCAAGGGGTTTTAAGTTTTGCGAGCAGTACTTC. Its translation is CASSVSHPRGFKFCEQYF.

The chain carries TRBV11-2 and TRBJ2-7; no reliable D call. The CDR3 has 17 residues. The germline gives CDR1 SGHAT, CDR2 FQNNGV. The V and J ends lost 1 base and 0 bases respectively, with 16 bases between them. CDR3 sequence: CASSLVVGYQSSYEQYF. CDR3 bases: TGTGCCAGCAGCTTAGTAGTGGGCTATCAGAGCTCCTACGAGCAGTACTTC.

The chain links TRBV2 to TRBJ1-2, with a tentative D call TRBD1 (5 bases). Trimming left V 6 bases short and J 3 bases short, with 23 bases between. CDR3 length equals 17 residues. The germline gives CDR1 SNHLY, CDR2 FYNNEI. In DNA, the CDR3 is TGTGCCAGCAGGACCTCCGGGACGCCCAAGCCCCACTATGGCTACACCTTC. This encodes CASRTSGTPKPHYGYTF.

The CDR3 nucleotides read TGTGCCAGCAGCCGGACAGGGGGCGGGGAGCTGTTTTTT. This codes for CASSRTGGGELFF. The chain links TRBV7-9 to TRBJ2-2, with 10 positions matching TRBD1. Unmatched junction bases numbered 1, after V lost 5 bases and J lost 7 bases. The CDR3 runs to 13 residues. CDR1 is SEHNR and CDR2 is FQNEAQ in the germline V gene (reference sequence). Full variable domain (remainder filled in from reference TRBV7-9 and TRBJ2-2): DTGVSQNPRHKITKRGQNVTFRCDPISEHNRLYWYRQTLGQGPEFLTYFQNEAQLEKSRLLSDRFSAERPKGSFSTLEIQRTEQGDSAMYLCASSRTGGGELFFGEGSRLTVL.

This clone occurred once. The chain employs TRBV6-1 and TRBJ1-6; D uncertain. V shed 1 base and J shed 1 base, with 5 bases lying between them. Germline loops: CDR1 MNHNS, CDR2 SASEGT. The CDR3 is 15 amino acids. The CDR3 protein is CASSEDWSYNSPLHF. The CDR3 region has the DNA TGTGCCAGCAGTGAAGATTGGTCCTATAATTCACCCCTCCACTTT.

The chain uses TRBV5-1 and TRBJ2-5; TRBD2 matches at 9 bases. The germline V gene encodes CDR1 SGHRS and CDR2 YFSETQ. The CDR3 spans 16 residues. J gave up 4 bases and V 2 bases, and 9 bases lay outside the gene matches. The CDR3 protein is CASSFNSGGVRETQYF. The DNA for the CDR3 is TGCGCCAGCAGCTTTAATAGCGGGGGAGTTCGAGAGACCCAGTACTTC. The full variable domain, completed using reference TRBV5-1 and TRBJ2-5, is KAGVTQTPRYLIKTRGQQVTLSCSPISGHRSVSWYQQTPGQGLQFLFEYFSETQRNKGNFPGRFSGRQFSNSRSEMNVSTLELGDSALYLCASSFNSGGVRETQYFGPGTRLLVL.

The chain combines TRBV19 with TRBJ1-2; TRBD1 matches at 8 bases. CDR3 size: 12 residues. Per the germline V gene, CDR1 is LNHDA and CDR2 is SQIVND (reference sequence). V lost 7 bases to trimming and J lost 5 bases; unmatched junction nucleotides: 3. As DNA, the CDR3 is TGTGCCAGTAAGGGGACAGGTTATGGCTACACCTTC. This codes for CASKGTGYGYTF.